One sample yielded the 21 T cell receptor beta chains listed below, sequenced in a study of blood T cell repertoires in COVID-19. Profiling relied on immunoSEQ multiplex PCR, and the TCRdb table lists in-frame clones only, not all of them. This table holds about 39,000 clones, around 87% found once. The specimen was peripheral blood. All receptors come from a man aged 60-69 years with acute or convalescent COVID-19.

The V and J genes are TRBV5-4 and TRBJ1-1, with D perhaps TRBD1 (5 bases). This CDR3 is 16 amino acids long. V was shortened by 4 bases and J by 1 base, with 17 bases between the two germline ends. Germline lookup yields CDR1 SGHNT and CDR2 YYREEE (reference sequence). The CDR3 sequence: CASSPRQSKQNTEAFF. In DNA form, the CDR3 reads TGTGCCAGCAGCCCACGACAGAGTAAACAGAACACTGAAGCTTTCTTT. The variable domain in full, completed from reference TRBV5-4 and TRBJ1-1, reads ETGVTQSPTHLIKTRGQQVTLRCSSQSGHNTVSWYQQALGQGPQFIFQYYREEENGRGNFPPRFSGLQFPNYSSELNVNALELDDSALYLCASSPRQSKQNTEAFFGQGTRLTVV.

J is TRBJ1-2 and V is TRBV24-1; D ambiguous. V shed 2 bases and J shed 5 bases, with 17 bases lying between them. In germline, CDR1 is KGHDR, CDR2 SFDVKD. The CDR3 has 16 amino acids. CDR3 in amino acids: CATSDSAPNSGYGYTF. The CDR3 DNA follows: TGTGCCACCAGTGATTCCGCCCCGAACAGCGGGTATGGCTACACCTTC.

This chain uses TRBV28 with TRBJ1-5; D gene unclear. CDR3 length equals 16 residues. V was cut by 5 bases and J by 7 bases, with 21 bases left in between. The germline CDR1 and CDR2 sequences are MDHEN and SYDVKM. The CDR3 is CASSDGSHPPLQPQHF. CDR3 bases: TGTGCCAGCAGTGACGGGTCTCATCCTCCATTGCAGCCCCAGCATTTT.

The gene calls are TRBV27 and TRBJ1-5; 10 bases are shared with TRBD1. Germline assignment: CDR1 MNHEY and CDR2 SMNVEV (reference sequence). Losses at the gene ends were 8 bases for V and 6 bases for J; bases not matched to a gene: 7. This CDR3 spans 14 amino acids. CDR3 in amino acids: CASRGQGGGQPQHF. In DNA form, the CDR3 reads TGTGCCAGCCGAGGACAGGGGGGCGGTCAGCCCCAGCATTTT.

V is TRBV29-1 and J is TRBJ2-7; 7 bases are a match to TRBD2. Germline CDR1 and CDR2: SQVTM and ANQGSEA. The CDR3 is 13 amino acids. CDR3 sequence (DNA): TGCAGTTGCCAGAGCGGGATATCCTACGAGCAGTACTTC. It translates to CSCQSGISYEQYF.

This rearrangement joins TRBV2 to TRBJ2-7; 10 bases are shared with TRBD1. CDR3 length: 17 residues. V shed 4 bases and J 6 bases; nucleotides not matched to a gene: 15. Per the germline V gene, CDR1 is SNHLY and CDR2 is FYNNEI. CDR3 in amino acids: CASSALPGQGSVSEQYF. For the CDR3, the DNA is TGTGCCAGCAGTGCCCTTCCGGGACAGGGGAGCGTTAGCGAGCAGTACTTC.

The rearrangement uses TRBV11-3 and TRBJ1-4; D is perhaps TRBD1 (5 bases). Germline V lookup: CDR1 SGHNT, CDR2 YENEEA. The ends were cut back, 0 bases at V and 4 bases at J, with 9 bases in the middle. The CDR3 sequence is 15 residues long. CDR3 amino acids: CASSLDPTVNEKLFF. The CDR3 region has the DNA TGTGCCAGCAGCTTAGATCCGACAGTTAATGAAAAACTGTTTTTT.

CDR3 nucleotide sequence: TGTGCCAGCAGTTACGCGGGAGGGGTTTACAATGAGCAGTTCTTC. This encodes CASSYAGGVYNEQFF. The rearrangement uses TRBV6-2 or TRBV6-3 and TRBJ2-1, with 9 nucleotides matching TRBD2. This CDR3 is built from 15 residues. The germline CDR1 and CDR2 sequences are MNHEY and SVGEGT. After removal of 2 bases from V and 4 bases from J, the junction contained 3 bases not matched to a gene.

This rearrangement joins TRBV19 to TRBJ2-2; possibly TRBD2 for D (5 bases). This CDR3 has 16 amino acids. CDR1 is LNHDA, CDR2 SQIVND, per germline (reference sequence). Between the trimmed V and J ends, which lost 0 bases and 1 base, there was a span of 9 bases. The CDR3 DNA reads TGTGCCAGTAGTATAGAGGGGAGAGGGAACACCGGGGAGCTGTTTTTT. As protein: CASSIEGRGNTGELFF.

The chain links TRBV28 to TRBJ2-7; weak D call: TRBD2 (5 bases). Between the trimmed V and J ends, which lost 5 bases and 6 bases, there was a span of 14 bases. Germline CDR1 is MDHEN and CDR2 is SYDVKM. CDR3 length equals 13 residues. The CDR3 loop reads CASSGPPEAEQYF. CDR3 DNA sequence: TGTGCCAGCAGTGGACCCCCGGAGGCCGAGCAGTACTTC.

This clone was seen only once. This chain links TRBV11-2 with TRBJ1-2; perhaps TRBD1 as D (6 bases). The CDR3 has 14 amino acids. CDR1 is SGHAT and CDR2 is FQNNGV in the germline V gene. V gave up 5 bases and J gave up 8 bases, with 18 bases separating them. DNA of the CDR3: TGTGCCAGCAGCACCCTGGACAGAGGGGACGGCTACACCTTC. This translates into CASSTLDRGDGYTF. Together with reference TRBV11-2 and TRBJ1-2, the CDR3 gives the full variable domain: EAGVAQSPRYKIIEKRQSVAFWCNPISGHATLYWYQQILGQGPKLLIQFQNNGVVDDSQLPKDRFSAERLKGVDSTLKIQPAKLEDSAVYLCASSTLDRGDGYTFGSGTRLTVV.

This sequence joins TRBV11-2 and TRBJ1-1, with 8 positions matching TRBD1. With V trimmed by 6 bases and J by 0 bases, 12 bases remained unmatched. This CDR3 is 17 amino acids long. Germline loops: CDR1 SGHAT, CDR2 FQNNGV. CDR3 sequence: CASRSGTGALMNTEAFF. In DNA form, the CDR3 reads TGTGCCAGCAGATCCGGGACAGGAGCCTTAATGAACACTGAAGCTTTCTTT.

V and J are TRBV27 and TRBJ1-1; D is perhaps TRBD1 (6 bases). Trimming removed 4 bases at V and 4 bases at J, with 22 bases between. This CDR3 spans 17 amino acids. Looked up from germline, CDR1 is MNHEY and CDR2 is SMNVEV (reference sequence). In DNA, the CDR3 is TGTGCCAGCAGTTCAACAGGGTTGGGGGTTCGAGGCACTGAAGCTTTCTTT. Encoded protein: CASSSTGLGVRGTEAFF.

This sequence joins TRBV28 and TRBJ2-6, with 8 bases that match TRBD2. The J segment lost 2 bases and the V segment lost 8 bases, leaving 5 bases of the junction unmatched. Germline lookup yields CDR1 MDHEN and CDR2 SYDVKM. The CDR3 length is 15 residues. The CDR3 sequence is CASLNGGAGANVLTF. The DNA of the CDR3 is TGTGCCAGCTTGAACGGGGGGGCTGGGGCCAACGTCCTGACTTTC.

The J gene is TRBJ2-2, the V gene TRBV28; TRBD1 might be the D (6 bases). The CDR3 is 14 residues long. Germline V gives CDR1 MDHEN, CDR2 SYDVKM. V lost 2 bases, J lost 3 bases, and 7 bases lay in between. The CDR3 region has the DNA TGTGCCAGCAGTTTAAGGGGGTACACCGGGGAGCTGTTTTTT. Translating gives CASSLRGYTGELFF.

The chain joins TRBV5-4 to TRBJ1-1; TRBD1 might be the D (6 bases). The CDR3 length is 14 residues. Germline CDR1 is SGHNT and CDR2 is YYREEE (reference sequence). V shed 0 bases and J shed 2 bases, with 8 bases lying between them. The chain's CDR3 is CASSLAGTNTEAFF. The CDR3 DNA reads TGTGCCAGCAGCTTGGCAGGGACAAACACTGAAGCTTTCTTT.

This rearrangement joins TRBV28 to TRBJ1-2, with 9 bases aligning to TRBD1. The ends lost 5 bases at V and 2 bases at J; junction bases unmatched: 6. There are 15 residues in the CDR3. Germline V gives CDR1 MDHEN, CDR2 SYDVKM. The CDR3 here is CASSKTGGTNYGYTF. The CDR3 DNA reads TGTGCCAGCAGTAAGACAGGGGGAACCAACTATGGCTACACCTTC.

The chain is built from TRBV21-1 and TRBJ2-7; no DNA check was done on the table's D call, TRBD1. TRBV21-1 is an annotated pseudogene. The CDR3 is 15 amino acids. CDR3 sequence (DNA): TGTGCCAGCAGCAAAGTGGACAGAGTGCTCTACGAGCAGTACGTC. This encodes CASSKVDRVLYEQYV.

This clone was counted once. CDR3 residues: CASSFVSGTYNEQFF. CDR3 DNA: TGTGCCAGCAGCTTCGTTAGCGGGACGTACAATGAGCAGTTCTTC. The J gene is TRBJ2-1, the V gene TRBV11-2, with TRBD2 matching over 8 bases. Losses at the gene ends were 3 bases for V and 4 bases for J; bases not matched to a gene: 5. The V gene's germline CDR1 is SGHAT and CDR2 FQNNGV. This CDR3 is built from 15 residues.

This chain joins TRBV5-4 and TRBJ2-1, with D possibly being TRBD2 (7 bases). Trimming shortened V by 4 bases and J by 0 bases, and 14 bases separated the two germline ends. The CDR3 has 16 residues. Per the germline V gene, CDR1 is SGHNT and CDR2 is YYREEE (reference sequence). CDR3 loop: CASSIIGGPSYNEQFF. The CDR3 coding sequence is TGTGCCAGCAGCATCATCGGGGGGCCCTCCTACAATGAGCAGTTCTTC.

The chain carries TRBV5-1 and TRBJ2-3; possible D gene TRBD2, 5 bases. Germline CDR1 is SGHRS and CDR2 is YFSETQ. The CDR3 runs 16 residues. Trimming stripped 0 bases from V and 3 bases from J, with 14 bases between. The DNA for the CDR3 is TGCGCCAGCAGCTTGGTCCCGACTGGCGGGACAGATACGCAGTATTTT. This codes for CASSLVPTGGTDTQYF.